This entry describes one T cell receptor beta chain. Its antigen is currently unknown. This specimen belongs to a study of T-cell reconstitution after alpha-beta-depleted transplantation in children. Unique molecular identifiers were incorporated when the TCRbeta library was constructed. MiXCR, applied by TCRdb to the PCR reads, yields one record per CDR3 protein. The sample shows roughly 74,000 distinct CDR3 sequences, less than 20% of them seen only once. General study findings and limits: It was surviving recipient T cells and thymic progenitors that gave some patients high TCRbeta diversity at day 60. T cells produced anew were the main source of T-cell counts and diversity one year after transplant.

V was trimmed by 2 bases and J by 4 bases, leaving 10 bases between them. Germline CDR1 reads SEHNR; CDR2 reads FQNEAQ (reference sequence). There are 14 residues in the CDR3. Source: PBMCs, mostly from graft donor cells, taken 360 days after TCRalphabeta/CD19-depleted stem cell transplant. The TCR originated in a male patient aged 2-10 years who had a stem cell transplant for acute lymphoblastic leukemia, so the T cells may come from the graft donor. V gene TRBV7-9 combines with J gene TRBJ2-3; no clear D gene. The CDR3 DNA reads TGTGCCAGCAGCTTATTGGGATCCGCAGATACGCAGTATTTT. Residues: CASSLLGSADTQYF.